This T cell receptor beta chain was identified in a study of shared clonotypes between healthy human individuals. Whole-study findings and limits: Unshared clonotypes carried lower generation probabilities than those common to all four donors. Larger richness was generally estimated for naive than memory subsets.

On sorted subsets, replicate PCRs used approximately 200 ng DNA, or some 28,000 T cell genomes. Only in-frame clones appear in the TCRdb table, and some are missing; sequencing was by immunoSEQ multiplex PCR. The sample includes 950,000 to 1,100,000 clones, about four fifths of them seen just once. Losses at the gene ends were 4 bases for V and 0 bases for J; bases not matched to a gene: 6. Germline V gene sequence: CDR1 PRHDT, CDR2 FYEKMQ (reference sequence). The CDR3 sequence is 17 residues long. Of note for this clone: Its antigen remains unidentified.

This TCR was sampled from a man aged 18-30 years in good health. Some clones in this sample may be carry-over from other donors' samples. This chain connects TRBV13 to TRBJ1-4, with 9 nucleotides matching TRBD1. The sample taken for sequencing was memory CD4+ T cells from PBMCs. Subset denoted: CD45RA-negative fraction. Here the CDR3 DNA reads TGTGCCAGCAGCTATAGGACAGGGGCTACAACTAATGAAAAACTGTTTTTT. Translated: CASSYRTGATTNEKLFF.